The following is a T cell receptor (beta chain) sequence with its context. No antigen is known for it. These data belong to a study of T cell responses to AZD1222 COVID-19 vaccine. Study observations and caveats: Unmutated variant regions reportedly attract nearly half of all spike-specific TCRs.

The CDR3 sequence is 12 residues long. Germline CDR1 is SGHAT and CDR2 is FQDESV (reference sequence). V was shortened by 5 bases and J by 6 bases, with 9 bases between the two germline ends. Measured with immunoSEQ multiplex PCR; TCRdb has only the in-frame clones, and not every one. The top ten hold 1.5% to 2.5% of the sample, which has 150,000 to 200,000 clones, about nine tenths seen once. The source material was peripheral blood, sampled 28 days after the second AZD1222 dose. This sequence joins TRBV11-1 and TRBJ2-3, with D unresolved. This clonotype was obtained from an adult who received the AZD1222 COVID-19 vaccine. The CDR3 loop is CASSGTPDTQYF. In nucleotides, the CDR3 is TGTGCCAGCAGCGGCACGCCCGATACGCAGTATTTT.